Listed below are T cell receptor beta chains from one sample, sequenced in a study of early T cells in non-severe SARS-CoV-2 infection. TCRdb used MiXCR to reprocess the 5' RACE reads, holding one entry per CDR3 protein. The sample has just under 65,000 distinct CDR3 sequences, 5% to 6.5% seen once; the top ten hold around 3.4%. Specimen: whole blood, collected at baseline. The receptor source for this set is an adult who was a healthcare worker with PCR-confirmed SARS-CoV-2 infection or an uninfected control (not recorded which). CDR3s include the opening cysteine and the closing phenylalanine or tryptophan.

cdr3_aa | v_call
CASSFNRVGADTQYF | TRBV7-2
CSVEIAGTSSYNEQFF | TRBV29-1
CASSEGTYEQYF | TRBV2
CASSDRDRGSYF | TRBV25-1
CAISDQGNEQFF | TRBV10-3
CASSFDRGPYTF | TRBV7-9
CASSYSSHLDSYEQYF | TRBV6-2/TRBV6-3
CASSLGEYGYTF | TRBV28
CASRPMTGDGGETQYF | TRBV28
CASSHESSGIQYF | TRBV6-2/TRBV6-3
CASTFTDTGELFF | TRBV12-3/TRBV12-4
CANSQSGRGTDTQYF | TRBV4-1
CASSYQTEAFF | TRBV6-5
CASSLSDGYNEQFF | TRBV5-1
CASSFGQGRTGELFF | TRBV7-6
CASSPLAGGPYEQYF | TRBV11-1
CASSIGTSDTDTQYF | TRBV5-1
CASSPGGETYEQYF | TRBV18